Each of the 19 T cell receptor beta chains below was sequenced from the same sample in a study of molecular identifiers for immune sequencing clone quantification. TCRdb reanalysed the PCR reads using MiXCR and keeps one entry per CDR3 protein. The data contain 60,000 to 70,000 distinct CDR3 sequences, less than 20% of them singletons. The sample comprised naive CD8+ T cells from blood, with Jurkat cell RNA spiked in. As to subset: FACS-sorted CD8+CD4-CCR7+CD45RA+ naive T cells. All receptors derive from a human donor in good health. Some libraries in this study had Jurkat cell RNA spiked in.

This clonotype was detected only a few times. The V and J genes are TRBV12-3 or TRBV12-4 and TRBJ2-5; 8 bases line up with TRBD2. V shed 5 bases and J 2 bases; nucleotides not matched to a gene: 7. This CDR3 has 15 amino acids. For the CDR3, the DNA is TGTGCCAGCAGTACGGGGGGGGGGGGGCAAGAGACCCAGTACTTC. Translating it yields CASSTGGGGQETQYF.

The V call is TRBV20-1, the J call TRBJ2-1; maybe TRBD2 (6 bases). Germline values: CDR1 DFQATT, CDR2 SNEGSKA (reference sequence). Trimming stripped 1 base from V and 2 bases from J, with 15 bases between. This CDR3 comprises 16 residues. The CDR3 protein is CSARGGGASAYNEQFF. The CDR3 DNA follows: TGCAGTGCTAGAGGAGGCGGGGCGAGCGCCTACAATGAGCAGTTCTTC.

The chain uses TRBV5-4 and TRBJ2-1; D not certain. Germline-derived CDR1 and CDR2 are SGHNT and YYREEE (reference sequence). This CDR3 is 13 amino acids long. Trimming took 0 bases from V and 9 from J, leaving 10 bases between them. CDR3 loop: CASSLGQTAEQFF. In nucleotides, the CDR3 is TGTGCCAGCAGCTTGGGGCAGACGGCTGAGCAGTTCTTC.

This clonotype occurred many times. This chain uses TRBV9 with TRBJ2-7; the match to TRBD2 covers 7 bases. Germline V CDR1 and CDR2: SGDLS, YYNGEE. The CDR3 totals 15 residues. V shed 3 bases and J 4 bases; nucleotides not matched to a gene: 10. CDR3 nucleotide sequence: TGTGCCAGCAGCGAAAGCGGGGCACCTACTTACGAGCAGTACTTC. This gives the protein CASSESGAPTYEQYF.

The chain uses TRBV4-2 and TRBJ2-1, with 9 positions matching TRBD2. There are 18 residues in the CDR3. From germline, CDR1 is LGHNA and CDR2 YNFKEQ. The trim removed 0 bases at V and 8 bases at J, leaving 14 bases unmatched. CDR3 DNA: TGTGCCAGCAGCCAAGACCCGGATAGAGTAGCGGGAGTCCATGAGCAGTTCTTC. Translated, it gives CASSQDPDRVAGVHEQFF.

This sequence joins TRBV7-7 and TRBJ2-1; D might be TRBD1 (5 bases). Germline V gene sequence: CDR1 SSHAT, CDR2 FNYEAQ (reference sequence). V was shortened by 4 bases and J by 6 bases, with 16 bases between the two germline ends. This CDR3 has 15 amino acids. The CDR3 loop is CASSSGPGLINEQFF. CDR3 in DNA: TGTGCCAGCAGCTCTGGGCCAGGGCTGATCAATGAGCAGTTCTTC.

This clonotype was recorded many times. The chain recombines TRBV6-2 or TRBV6-3 with TRBJ1-5; a weak D match, TRBD1 (5 bases). The ends were cut back, 0 bases at V and 5 bases at J, with 26 bases in the middle. Germline assignment: CDR1 MNHEY and CDR2 SVGEGT. This CDR3 contains 20 residues. The CDR3 nucleotides read TGTGCCAGCAGTTACTCACTCCCTTTCAGGGAGGCAGCCTGGGATCAGCCCCAGCATTTT. Amino acid sequence: CASSYSLPFREAAWDQPQHF.

A few counts support this clonotype. CDR3 protein: CASSYTAIQYF. The CDR3 DNA sequence: TGTGCCAGCAGTTACACCGCCATTCAGTACTTC. V is TRBV6-6 and J is TRBJ2-4; D gene ambiguous. Trimming took 2 bases from V and 9 from J, leaving 5 bases between them. The germline CDR1 and CDR2 sequences are MNHNY and SVGAGI (reference sequence). The CDR3 extends over 11 amino acids.

Remarks on this clonotype: A junction boundary mismatches the germline segment, possibly from a read error. The chain employs TRBV7-2 and TRBJ2-5, with 11 bases lining up with TRBD2. The CDR3 consists of 18 residues. Germline lookup yields CDR1 SGHTA and CDR2 FQGNSA. The CDR3 is CASGLVLAGGGFVETQYF. In DNA form, the CDR3 reads TGTGCCAGCGGCTTAGTTCTAGCGGGAGGTGGGTTTGTGGAGACCCAGTACTTC.

This clonotype was detected a few times. An end of the junction does not agree with germline; a read error may underlie this. V gene TRBV12-3 or TRBV12-4 combines with J gene TRBJ1-6, with D unclear. This CDR3 is built from 13 residues. CDR3 sequence (DNA): TGTGCCGGCAGTTTAAGTGGGGATTCACCCCTCCACTTT. Translation gives CAGSLSGDSPLHF.

The V call is TRBV2, the J call TRBJ1-4, with 11 bases that match TRBD1. Trimming took 6 bases from V and 16 from J; bases not matched to a gene: 13. Germline assignment: CDR1 SNHLY and CDR2 FYNNEI. This CDR3 is 14 amino acids long. CDR3 region: CASSQGQGVRDQFF. The CDR3 DNA reads TGTGCCAGCAGCCAGGGACAGGGGGTAAGGGATCAGTTTTTT.

This clonotype has a count of ten or more. The rearrangement uses TRBV28 and TRBJ2-7; tentatively, D is TRBD2 (6 bases). Germline V CDR1 and CDR2: MDHEN, SYDVKM. The V end lost 7 bases, the J end lost 2 bases, and 12 bases lay between the germline ends. This CDR3 has 13 residues. In DNA form, the CDR3 reads TGTGCCAGCACGGGGCGGGAAGCCTACGAGCAGTACTTC. Translation: CASTGREAYEQYF. The variable domain in full, with the rest retrieved from reference TRBV28 and TRBJ2-7, is DVKVTQSSRYLVKRTGEKVFLECVQDMDHENMFWYRQDPGLGLRLIYFSYDVKMKEKGDIPEGYSVSREKKERFSLILESASTNQTSMYLCASTGREAYEQYFGPGTRLTVT.

To note about this clonotype: A much larger clone lies one base from this, so it may be a read error. The V and J genes are TRBV20-1 and TRBJ2-7; D may be TRBD2 (5 bases). Germline V gene data show CDR1 as DFQATT and CDR2 as SNEGSKA (reference sequence). Trimming took 3 bases from V and 3 from J, leaving 12 bases between them. This CDR3 region has 13 residues. CDR3 coding DNA: TGCAGTGCTAGGAGCCTAGCAGGCTACGAGCAGTACTTC. Translated, it gives CSARSLAGYEQYF.

This clonotype has a count of ten or more. The chain employs TRBV28 and TRBJ2-3; unclear D gene. This CDR3 is built from 16 residues. The germline gives CDR1 MDHEN, CDR2 SYDVKM. The ends were cut back, 7 bases at V and 0 bases at J, with 17 bases in the middle. The CDR3 DNA is TGTGCCAGCACCGAAACTCCCCCCCCTAGCACAGATACGCAGTATTTT. This gives the protein CASTETPPPSTDTQYF.

This clonotype was found many times. The rearrangement links TRBV29-1 to TRBJ2-3; 11 nucleotides match TRBD2. CDR1 and CDR2 (germline): SQVTM, ANQGSEA. V was clipped by 2 bases and J by 6 bases; unmatched bases: 4. The CDR3 has 14 amino acids. The CDR3 region has the DNA TGCAGCGTTGAACTAGCGGGAGGAATGGATACGCAGTATTTT. Protein: CSVELAGGMDTQYF.

There are many counts of this clonotype. V and J are TRBV6-2 or TRBV6-3 and TRBJ2-1; maybe TRBD2 (6 bases). Trimming cost V 3 bases and J 14 bases, with 20 bases left between them. This CDR3 contains 14 residues. Germline assignment: CDR1 MNHEY and CDR2 SVGEGT. CDR3 bases: TGTGCCAGCAGTTATGTAAGCGGCGGGGATAAGGAGTTCTTC. Its translation: CASSYVSGGDKEFF.

This clonotype was detected ten times or more. The chain links TRBV7-8 to TRBJ2-1, with 10 bases matching TRBD1. This CDR3 comprises 15 residues. Unmatched junction bases numbered 8, after V lost 4 bases and J lost 8 bases. The germline V gene has CDR1 SGHVS and CDR2 FQNEAQ. This chain's CDR3 is CASSSPGQGMHEQFF. The CDR3 nucleotides are TGTGCCAGCAGCTCACCGGGACAGGGGATGCATGAGCAGTTCTTC.

At least ten counts were recorded for this clonotype. The chain is built from TRBV19 and TRBJ2-7; D remains ambiguous. Trimming removed 1 base at V and 6 bases at J, with 10 bases between. The CDR3 loop spans 13 amino acids. Per germline, CDR1 LNHDA and CDR2 SQIVND (reference sequence). CDR3 nucleotide sequence: TGTGCCAGTAGTATAGTAGCTGTGGGCGAGCAGTACTTC. Amino acid sequence: CASSIVAVGEQYF. Looking up the rest from reference TRBV19 and TRBJ2-7 gives the full variable domain: DGGITQSPKYLFRKEGQNVTLSCEQNLNHDAMYWYRQDPGQGLRLIYYSQIVNDFQKGDIAEGYSVSREKKESFPLTVTSAQKNPTAFYLCASSIVAVGEQYFGPGTRLTVT.

This clonotype occurred a few times. The genes are TRBV11-2 and TRBJ2-1; D might be TRBD1 or TRBD2, each matching 5 bases. This CDR3 is 17 amino acids long. CDR1 SGHAT and CDR2 FQNNGV come from the germline V gene. V lost 0 bases and J lost 1, with 13 bases in between. In nucleotides, the CDR3 is TGTGCCAGCAGCTTAGATTTAGGGACCAGGTCCTACAATGAGCAGTTCTTC. It yields the protein CASSLDLGTRSYNEQFF.